The clone carrying this TCR beta chain occurred a few times. The data stem from a study of T cells in Graves' hyperthyroidism and ophthalmopathy. Amplification of TCR beta CDR3 regions used RNA as the template. TCR CDR3 regions were first amplified by RT-PCR with HTBI primers. Each CDR3 protein gets one entry after TCRdb re-called the multiplex PCR reads with MiXCR. Of about 700,000 distinct CDR3 sequences in the sample, around 15% were seen once. The sequenced sample consisted of blood. The sequence came from a woman aged 18-35 years with Graves' hyperthyroidism.

This CDR3 is CASSQGQRDEQYF. DNA for the CDR3: TGTGCCAGCAGTCAGGGACAGAGAGACGAGCAGTACTTC. This chain joins TRBV28 and TRBJ2-7; 7 positions match TRBD1. The CDR3 is 13 residues long. Losses at the gene ends were 5 bases for V and 5 bases for J; bases not matched to a gene: 6. Looked up from germline, CDR1 is MDHEN and CDR2 is SYDVKM. The full variable domain, with the rest looked up from reference TRBV28 and TRBJ2-7, is DVKVTQSSRYLVKRTGEKVFLECVQDMDHENMFWYRQDPGLGLRLIYFSYDVKMKEKGDIPEGYSVSREKKERFSLILESASTNQTSMYLCASSQGQRDEQYFGPGTRLTVT.